This entry lists 3 T cell receptor beta chains sequenced from one sample in a study of T cells in Graves' hyperthyroidism and ophthalmopathy. From RNA transcripts, TCR beta CDR3 regions were amplified. Initially, a first-round RT-PCR of the TCR CDR3 employed the HTBI primer set. TCRdb used MiXCR to reprocess the multiplex PCR reads, holding one entry per CDR3 protein. Found here are hundreds of thousands of distinct CDR3 sequences, around 21% of them singletons; the top ten hold 34%. Specimen: blood. The receptors stem from a man aged 25 to 45 with Graves' ophthalmopathy.

V and J are TRBV19 and TRBJ2-1; tentative D call: TRBD2 (5 bases). The ends were cut back, 9 bases at V and 0 bases at J, with 9 bases in the middle. CDR1 is LNHDA and CDR2 is SQIVND in the germline V gene (reference sequence). The CDR3 has 13 amino acids. CDR3 residues: CASSGRSYNEQFF. CDR3 coding DNA: TGTGCCAGCAGCGGACGCTCCTACAATGAGCAGTTCTTC.

This clonotype came up many times. This chain connects TRBV6-2 or TRBV6-3 to TRBJ1-1; the D is unclear. Per germline, CDR1 MNHEY and CDR2 SVGEGT. This CDR3 spans 14 amino acids. Trimming pared 0 bases from V and 4 bases from J, leaving 9 bases between. CDR3 sequence reads: CASSYSLTVTEAFF. In nucleotides, the CDR3 is TGTGCCAGCAGTTACTCGTTGACCGTCACTGAAGCTTTCTTT.

This clonotype was observed a handful of times. J is TRBJ1-6 and V is TRBV9; D gene unclear. Trimming cost V 4 bases and J 6 bases, with 14 bases left between them. The CDR3 is made up of 15 amino acids. CDR1 is SGDLS, CDR2 YYNGEE, per germline. CDR3 nucleotides: TGTGCCAGCAGCCCGACCGGCCTGGGTAATTCACCCCTCCACTTT. This gives the protein CASSPTGLGNSPLHF. Together with reference TRBV9 and TRBJ1-6, the CDR3 gives the full variable domain: DSGVTQTPKHLITATGQRVTLRCSPRSGDLSVYWYQQSLDQGLQFLIQYYNGEERAKGNILERFSAQQFPDLHSELNLSSLELGDSALYFCASSPTGLGNSPLHFGNGTRLTVT.